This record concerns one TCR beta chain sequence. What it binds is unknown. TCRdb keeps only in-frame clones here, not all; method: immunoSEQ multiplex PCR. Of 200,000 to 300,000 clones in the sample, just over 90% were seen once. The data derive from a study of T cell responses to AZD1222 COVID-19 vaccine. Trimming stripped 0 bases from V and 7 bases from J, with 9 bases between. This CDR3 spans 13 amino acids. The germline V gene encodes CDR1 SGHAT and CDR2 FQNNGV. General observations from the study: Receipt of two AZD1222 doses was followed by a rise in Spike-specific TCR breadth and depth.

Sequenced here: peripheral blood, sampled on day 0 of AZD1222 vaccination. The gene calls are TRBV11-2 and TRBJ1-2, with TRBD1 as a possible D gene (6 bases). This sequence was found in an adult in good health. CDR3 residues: CASSLEGAGGYTF. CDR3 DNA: TGTGCCAGCAGCTTAGAGGGGGCGGGTGGCTACACCTTC. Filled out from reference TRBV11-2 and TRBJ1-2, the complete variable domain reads EAGVAQSPRYKIIEKRQSVAFWCNPISGHATLYWYQQILGQGPKLLIQFQNNGVVDDSQLPKDRFSAERLKGVDSTLKIQPAKLEDSAVYLCASSLEGAGGYTFGSGTRLTVV.